The 25 T cell receptor beta chains listed next were all sequenced from one sample in a study of blood T cell repertoires in COVID-19. This table comes from immunoSEQ multiplex PCR, and its TCRdb copy is limited to in-frame clones, with some not included. The table includes fewer than 60,000 clones, about 86% detected once. The specimen sequenced was peripheral blood. The receptors shown here come from a woman aged 55-69 years with COVID-19, enrolled during active disease.

V usage is TRBV7-9 and J usage is TRBJ1-5; 7 nucleotides agree with TRBD1. The CDR3 length is 17 residues. Per the germline V gene, CDR1 is SEHNR and CDR2 is FQNEAQ (reference sequence). Germline trimming cut 1 base from V and 0 bases from J; bases unmatched to any gene: 6. The CDR3 region has the DNA TGTGCCAGCAGCTTAGAAGGGACAGTCACTAGCAATCAGCCCCAGCATTTT. Residues: CASSLEGTVTSNQPQHF.

V and J are TRBV7-2 and TRBJ2-2; 7 bases agree with TRBD2. Germline CDR1 reads SGHTA; CDR2 reads FQGNSA. The CDR3 spans 15 residues. Trimming took 1 base from V and 5 from J; bases not matched to a gene: 4. CDR3 sequence reads: CASSLEAGRTGELFF. The CDR3 coding sequence is TGTGCCAGCAGCTTAGAAGCGGGACGGACCGGGGAGCTGTTTTTT.

The rearrangement joins TRBV4-1 to TRBJ2-7; the match to TRBD2 covers 8 bases. The CDR3 loop spans 17 amino acids. V trimming: 2 bases; J trimming: 2 bases; junction bases outside the gene matches: 11. Germline loops: CDR1 MGHRA, CDR2 YSYEKL. In DNA form, the CDR3 reads TGCGCCAGCAGCCAACCTAACCTACTAGCGGAAACCTACGAGCAGTACTTC. It specifies CASSQPNLLAETYEQYF.

The rearrangement uses TRBV18 and TRBJ2-1, with TRBD1 matching over 7 bases. Germline CDR1 reads KGHSH; CDR2 reads LQKENI. The trim removed 3 bases at V and 0 bases at J, leaving 5 bases unmatched. The CDR3 has 16 amino acids. This chain's CDR3 is CASSPRQGGSYNEQFF. The CDR3 DNA follows: TGTGCCAGCTCACCTAGACAGGGCGGCTCCTACAATGAGCAGTTCTTC.

The J gene is TRBJ2-3, the V gene TRBV12-1; TRBD2 reflects the table's D call only, with no check against the DNA. TRBV12-1 is annotated as a pseudogene. The CDR3 spans 13 residues. CDR3 loop: CASSFGGADTQYF. The CDR3 DNA reads TGTGCCAGCAGCTTTGGCGGGGCAGATACGCAGTATTTT.

This clone was observed a few times. The V gene is TRBV4-1, the J gene TRBJ2-2; no clear D gene. Trimming removed 4 bases from V and 4 bases from J, with 13 bases in between. The germline gives CDR1 MGHRA, CDR2 YSYEKL. The CDR3 has 15 residues. CDR3 region: CASSPPPEFTGELFF. The CDR3, as DNA: TGCGCCAGCAGCCCCCCTCCGGAGTTCACCGGGGAGCTGTTTTTT.

V gene TRBV5-1 combines with J gene TRBJ1-6; D is possibly TRBD1 (6 bases). This CDR3 is built from 15 residues. Germline CDR1 and CDR2: SGHRS and YFSETQ. V shed 7 bases and J shed 6 bases, with 17 bases lying between them. This CDR3 reads CASSPGDKINSPLHF. The DNA for the CDR3 is TGCGCCAGCTCCCCCGGGGACAAGATTAATTCACCCCTCCACTTT.

This clone was counted a few times. The V call is TRBV7-9, the J call TRBJ1-2; 7 bases fit TRBD1. This CDR3 is 13 amino acids long. Germline loops: CDR1 SEHNR, CDR2 FQNEAQ (reference sequence). Germline trimming cut 1 base from V and 5 bases from J; bases unmatched to any gene: 1. CDR3 residues: CASSLGQGYGYTF. In nucleotides, the CDR3 is TGTGCCAGCAGCTTAGGACAGGGATATGGCTACACCTTC.

The rearrangement links TRBV2 to TRBJ2-7; D gene unclear. Germline loops: CDR1 SNHLY, CDR2 FYNNEI. With 9 bases removed from V and 12 bases from J, the gap between germline ends came to 24 bases. The CDR3 contains 13 residues. This CDR3 reads CASGQNSVGIPYF. CDR3 nucleotides: TGTGCCAGTGGCCAGAACAGTGTCGGCATTCCGTACTTC.

This chain uses TRBV7-8 with TRBJ2-7, with D perhaps TRBD1 (6 bases). Germline CDR1 is SGHVS and CDR2 is FQNEAQ. V was shortened by 1 base and J by 7 bases, with 17 bases between the two germline ends. This CDR3 spans 15 amino acids. CDR3 DNA: TGTGCCAGCAGCTTAGTCCCCAGGGGTGTGGAAGAGCAGTACTTC. It translates to CASSLVPRGVEEQYF.

This sequence joins TRBV4-1 and TRBJ1-1, with TRBD1 as a possible D gene (5 bases). The CDR3 is 13 amino acids. Per germline, CDR1 MGHRA and CDR2 YSYEKL. The V end lost 8 bases, the J end lost 0 bases, and 10 bases lay between the germline ends. CDR3 nucleotide sequence: TGCGCCAGCGGGACTAAAGTGAACACTGAAGCTTTCTTT. The encoded protein is CASGTKVNTEAFF.

This clone showed up just once. The chain links TRBV7-8 to TRBJ2-3, with 7 bases aligning to TRBD2. The germline CDR1 and CDR2 sequences are SGHVS and FQNEAQ. The CDR3 contains 16 residues. Germline trimming cut 5 bases from V and 2 bases from J; bases unmatched to any gene: 10. CDR3 DNA: TGTGCCAGCAGCCCCCAACCGGGACTACCCACAGATACGCAGTATTTT. Translated: CASSPQPGLPTDTQYF.

The rearrangement links TRBV19 to TRBJ1-5; 8 bases line up with TRBD1. The length of the CDR3 is 15 residues. Germline trimming cut 7 bases from V and 0 bases from J; bases unmatched to any gene: 5. Germline assignment: CDR1 LNHDA and CDR2 SQIVND (reference sequence). In nucleotides, the CDR3 is TGTGCCAGTACTGACAGGGGCGTTAGCAATCAGCCCCAGCATTTT. It translates to CASTDRGVSNQPQHF.

This clone came up a few times. The rearrangement joins TRBV30 to TRBJ1-1; 10 bases align to TRBD1. Germline CDR1 reads GTSNPN; CDR2 reads SVGIG (reference sequence). The V gene end was trimmed by 2 bases and the J gene end by 2 bases; junction bases not matched to a gene: 5. This CDR3 is built from 15 residues. In DNA, the CDR3 is TGTGCCTGGAGTATTCGGGACAGGGGAAACACTGAAGCTTTCTTT. It translates to CAWSIRDRGNTEAFF.

This clone has a handful of counts. The V gene is TRBV30, the J gene TRBJ2-7, with no clear D. V lost 4 bases and J 4 bases, leaving 11 bases between the germline ends. The CDR3 length is 12 residues. Germline CDR1 and CDR2: GTSNPN and SVGIG (reference sequence). DNA of the CDR3: TGTGCCTGGACGTCTGAGTGGTACGAGCAGTACTTC. This sequence encodes CAWTSEWYEQYF.

The chain employs TRBV27 and TRBJ2-1; 7 positions agree with TRBD2. There are 20 residues in the CDR3. J was trimmed by 2 bases and V by 1 base; bases with no gene match: 17. Germline values: CDR1 MNHEY, CDR2 SMNVEV (reference sequence). CDR3 amino acids: CASSLFSTTSAPGPYNEQFF. For the CDR3, the DNA is TGTGCCAGCAGTTTATTCTCCACAACTAGCGCCCCGGGCCCCTACAATGAGCAGTTCTTC.

Of note for this clone: An end of the junction does not agree with germline; a read error may underlie this. The CDR3 nucleotides read TGTGCCAGCAGTTCCACAGCCGGGACTTCAACCCACTTC. Protein: CASSSTAGTSTHF. This chain connects TRBV12-3 or TRBV12-4 to TRBJ2-4; D is perhaps TRBD2 (6 bases). There are 13 residues in the CDR3.

Only one count was recorded for this clone. This rearrangement joins TRBV2 to TRBJ2-3; 13 bases line up with TRBD2. Germline values: CDR1 SNHLY, CDR2 FYNNEI. V gave up 4 bases and J gave up 1 base; unmatched junction bases: 11. CDR3 size: 19 residues. The CDR3 DNA is TGTGCCAGCAGTGTAAGGACTAGCGGGAGTGGCCCGGGCACAGATACGCAGTATTTT. This gives the protein CASSVRTSGSGPGTDTQYF. The full variable domain, with the rest looked up from reference TRBV2 and TRBJ2-3, is EPEVTQTPSHQVTQMGQEVILRCVPISNHLYFYWYRQILGQKVEFLVSFYNNEISEKSEIFDDQFSVERPDGSNFTLKIRSTKLEDSAMYFCASSVRTSGSGPGTDTQYFGPGTRLTVL.

The rearrangement uses TRBV4-2 and TRBJ2-7, with 7 bases aligning to TRBD1. The germline V gene has CDR1 LGHNA and CDR2 YNFKEQ. The CDR3 contains 13 residues. V dropped 4 bases and J dropped 4; count of bases not matched to a gene: 4. CDR3 amino acids: CASSRQGTYEQYF. The CDR3, as DNA: TGTGCCAGCAGCCGACAGGGTACATACGAGCAGTACTTC.

This clone was observed once. The chain combines TRBV6-5 with TRBJ1-6; TRBD1 might be the D (5 bases). Looked up from germline, CDR1 is MNHEY and CDR2 is SVGAGI. This CDR3 comprises 15 residues. V lost 0 bases, J lost 6 bases, and 9 bases lay in between. CDR3 residues: CASSYSGEGNSPLHF. The CDR3 coding sequence is TGTGCCAGCAGTTACTCGGGGGAGGGTAATTCACCCCTCCACTTT.

J is TRBJ2-1 and V is TRBV14, with a possible D match to TRBD2 (6 bases). The CDR3 spans 13 residues. Germline CDR1 is SGHDN and CDR2 is FVKESK. V lost 5 bases to trimming and J lost 9 bases, with 14 bases between them. This CDR3 reads CASSSGLPTEQFF. The CDR3 DNA reads as TGTGCCAGCAGCTCGGGACTCCCGACTGAGCAGTTCTTC.

The chain combines TRBV20-1 with TRBJ2-1, with a possible D match to TRBD2 (6 bases). Trimming shortened V by 3 bases and J by 5 bases, and 20 bases separated the two germline ends. The germline CDR1 and CDR2 sequences are DFQATT and SNEGSKA (reference sequence). The CDR3 sequence is 16 residues long. CDR3: CSASPPLALLNNEQFF. The DNA for the CDR3 is TGCAGTGCTAGTCCCCCTCTAGCGCTTCTTAACAATGAGCAGTTCTTC.

The chain uses TRBV28 and TRBJ1-1; D is possibly TRBD1 (6 bases). This CDR3 spans 14 amino acids. The germline V gene encodes CDR1 MDHEN and CDR2 SYDVKM. The V gene lost 6 bases and the J gene lost 1 base, with 12 bases spanning the gap. The CDR3 loop reads CASRGGGWNTEAFF. The CDR3, as DNA: TGTGCCAGCAGAGGGGGAGGGTGGAACACTGAAGCTTTCTTT.

V gene TRBV27 combines with J gene TRBJ1-2, with TRBD1 identical over 7 bases. J lost 1 base, V lost 2 bases, and 4 bases had no gene match. CDR3 length: 15 amino acids. Germline CDR1 MNHEY, CDR2 SMNVEV (reference sequence). CDR3 coding DNA: TGTGCCAGCAGTTTAAGGGGGCCTGATAACTATGGCTACACCTTC. Amino acid sequence: CASSLRGPDNYGYTF.

This chain links TRBV29-1 with TRBJ2-1; 7 nucleotides agree with TRBD1. Trimming cost V 6 bases and J 5 bases; bases outside gene matches: 10. There are 14 residues in the CDR3. Germline CDR1 and CDR2: SQVTM and ANQGSEA. Here the CDR3 reads CSVTGMTGNNEQFF. In DNA form, the CDR3 reads TGCAGCGTGACCGGGATGACAGGGAACAATGAGCAGTTCTTC.